This TCR beta chain was obtained from a study of shared clonotypes between healthy human individuals. As to this clone: The antigen remains unidentified.

Germline loops: CDR1 SNHLY, CDR2 FYNNEI. Trimming cost V 6 bases and J 5 bases, with 24 bases left between them. This CDR3 is built from 17 residues. Regarding the study as a whole: Sharing across four donors was highest in naive CD4 (around 5%) and lowest in memory CD8 (approximately 0.4%). In having few donors, the study represented limited genetic and exposure-history diversity.

Measured with immunoSEQ multiplex PCR; TCRdb has only the in-frame clones, and not every one. Found here are 2.3 million or so clones, approximately 93% of them singletons; the top ten hold about 0.39%. The TCR was taken from a man between 18 and 29 years old in good health. Some clones in this sample may be carry-over from other donors' samples. The chain uses TRBV2 and TRBJ2-3; D is unclear. Material: naive CD4+ T cells from PBMCs. Subset noted: CD45RA+ positively selected. The CDR3 spells CASSDQLYSLPLDTQYF. The CDR3 DNA reads TGTGCCAGCAGCGACCAATTGTACTCCCTCCCCTTAGATACGCAGTATTTT. The variable domain in full, completed from reference TRBV2 and TRBJ2-3, reads EPEVTQTPSHQVTQMGQEVILRCVPISNHLYFYWYRQILGQKVEFLVSFYNNEISEKSEIFDDQFSVERPDGSNFTLKIRSTKLEDSAMYFCASSDQLYSLPLDTQYFGPGTRLTVL.